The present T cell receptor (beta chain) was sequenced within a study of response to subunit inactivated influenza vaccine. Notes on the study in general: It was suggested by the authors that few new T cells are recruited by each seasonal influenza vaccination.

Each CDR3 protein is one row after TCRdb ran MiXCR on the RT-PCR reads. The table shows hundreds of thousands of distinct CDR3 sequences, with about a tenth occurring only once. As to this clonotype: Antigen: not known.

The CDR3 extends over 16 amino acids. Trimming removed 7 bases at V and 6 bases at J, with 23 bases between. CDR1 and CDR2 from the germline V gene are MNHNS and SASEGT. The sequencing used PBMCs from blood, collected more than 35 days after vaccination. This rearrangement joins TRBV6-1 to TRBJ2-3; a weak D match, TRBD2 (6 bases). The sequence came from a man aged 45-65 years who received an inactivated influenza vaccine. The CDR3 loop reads CASTHSRGGRGDTQYF. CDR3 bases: TGTGCCAGCACCCACAGTAGGGGAGGCCGGGGCGATACGCAGTATTTT.